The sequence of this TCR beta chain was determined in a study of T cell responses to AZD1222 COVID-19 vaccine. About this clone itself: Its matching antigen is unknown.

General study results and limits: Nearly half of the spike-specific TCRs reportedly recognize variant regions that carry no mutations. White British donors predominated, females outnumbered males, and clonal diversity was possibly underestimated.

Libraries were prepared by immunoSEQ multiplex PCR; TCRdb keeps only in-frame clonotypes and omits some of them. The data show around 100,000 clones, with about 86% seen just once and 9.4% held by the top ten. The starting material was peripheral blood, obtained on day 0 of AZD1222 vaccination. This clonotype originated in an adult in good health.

CDR3 residues: CASSYLAGGPEQYF. The CDR3 bases are TGTGCCAGCAGTTACCTAGCGGGAGGTCCCGAGCAGTACTTC. J is TRBJ2-7 and V is TRBV6-5; 11 bases are shared with TRBD2. Germline V gives CDR1 MNHEY, CDR2 SVGAGI. J lost 6 bases, V lost 2 bases, and 3 bases had no gene match. This CDR3 has 14 residues.